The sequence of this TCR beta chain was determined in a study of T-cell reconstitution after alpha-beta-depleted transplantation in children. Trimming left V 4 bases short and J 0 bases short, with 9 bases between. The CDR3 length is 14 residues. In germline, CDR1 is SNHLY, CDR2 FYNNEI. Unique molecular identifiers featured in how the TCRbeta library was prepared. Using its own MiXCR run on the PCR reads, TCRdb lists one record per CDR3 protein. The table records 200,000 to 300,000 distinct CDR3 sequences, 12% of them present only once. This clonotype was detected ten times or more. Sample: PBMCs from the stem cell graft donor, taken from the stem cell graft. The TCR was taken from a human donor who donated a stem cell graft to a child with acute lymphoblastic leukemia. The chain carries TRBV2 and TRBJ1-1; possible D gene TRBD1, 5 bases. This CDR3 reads CASSVGDMNTEAFF. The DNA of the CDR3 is TGTGCCAGCAGTGTAGGGGATATGAACACTGAAGCTTTCTTT.